This T cell receptor beta chain stems from a study of T cell responses to AZD1222 COVID-19 vaccine (dated by TCRdb to the early 2020s). About the full investigation: AZD1222 recipients with second doses at about 4 weeks or about 12 weeks were pooled, because spike-specific TCR depth and breadth did not differ between schedules. TCR sequencing was performed for over 230 trial participants, of whom approximately 200 were given two doses of AZD1222 and around 25 were given two doses of MenACWY control vaccine. Trial participants were enrolled by age into subgroups of 18-55, 56-69 and 70-plus years, and roughly 150, 30 and 60 TCR-sequenced participants, respectively, were included in these subgroups. The paper's findings and limits, for the study overall: Because no samples from the day 14 peak response were available, repertoires could be characterized only after the peak T cell response. The 56-69-year group was small, and its depth increase did not reach significance, likely because of low power. Nearly half of unique spike-specific TCRs reportedly recognized epitopes outside regions mutated in the B.1.351 and B.1.1.7 variants. Most participants were white British and females outnumbered males, and the authors suggested that clonal diversity may have been underestimated. A significant rise in spike-specific TCR breadth and depth was observed after two AZD1222 doses relative to day 0 and relative to MenACWY recipients. Vaccine-associated CD4 TCRs spanned the whole spike protein, with dominant responses in regions 160-218 and 743-854. Conclusions about previously exposed vaccinees are limited because only six or seven AZD1222 recipients were SARS-CoV-2 seropositive at baseline.

The CDR3 regions of human TCRbeta chains were analyzed by immunosequencing. Processing in the source paper ran as follows. TCRs in the repertoires were compared against a reference library of SARS-CoV-2-specific TCRs that had been generated with the MIRA antigen-specificity platform. Breadth was defined as the fraction of unique TCRs that were SARS-CoV-2-associated, and depth was defined as the fraction of total T cells that were SARS-CoV-2-associated. Each spike-specific TCR was assigned to its reactive spike region and to a CD4 or CD8 class using the MIRA data. Log10-transformed breadth and depth values were compared by one-way ANOVA with Sidak's multiple comparisons tests. TCRdb obtained this table from immuneACCESS and retained in-frame rearrangements with V and J assigned. These tables miss some clones; where compared with another copy, unresolved V genes account for less than half of the shortfall, and the remainder is unexplained. The V and J calls and clone size are taken from that table; D and trimming were inferred from the DNA. The sample contains 140,000 to 150,000 clones, roughly nine tenths of them found a single time. Around 4.9% of the sample comes from the top ten.

About this clone itself: Its cognate antigen has yet to be identified. No much larger clonotype is one base removed from it; base qualities were not supplied.

The meaning of the sample's time point label: baseline before first vaccination. The vaccinee samples were drawn from two UK trials, COV001 and COV002, one of which was a single-blind randomized controlled phase 2/3 trial testing AZD1222 (ChAdOx1 nCoV-19) in healthy adults. For TCRbeta chain sequencing, PBMC samples from trial participants were taken at day 0 and at day 28 after the second dose. V and J are trimmed by 2 bases and 7 bases, and the gene matches miss 5 bases of the junction. From its cysteine to its phenylalanine, the CDR3 spans 14 amino acids. Only the CDR3 portion is preserved as DNA: 42 bases, with reading frame beginning at the first base. From a lookup of the germline V gene, CDR1 and CDR2 are MRHNA and SNTAGT.

This clonotype was sampled from an adult in good health. The sequence joins TRBV6-4 to TRBJ1-5; 7 middle bases align to TRBD1. The starting material was peripheral blood, obtained on day 0 of AZD1222 vaccination. The nucleotide sequence reads TGTGCCAGCAGTGACGGAACAGGGGTACAGCCCCAGCATTTT. It encodes CASSDGTGVQPQHF.